The following is a T cell receptor beta chain sequence with its context. No antigen is known for it. Those patients with uncontrolled infection, other autoimmune disease, pregnancy or lactation were excluded. Clinical symptoms, serum thyroxine and TRAb, thyroid ultrasound and orbital computed tomography together formed the diagnostic basis. This sample is drawn from a study of T cells in Graves' hyperthyroidism and ophthalmopathy. Study conclusions and caveats: The model foresaw ophthalmopathy a median about 6.5 months prior to onset. A model of 13 V-J pairs discriminated ophthalmopathy from stable hyperthyroidism.

The source material, RNA transcripts, was used to amplify TCR beta CDR3 regions. The HTBI primer set was used in a first-round RT-PCR of the TCR CDR3. TCRdb re-analysed the multiplex PCR reads in MiXCR, keeping a single row per CDR3 protein. The sample has 600,000 to 700,000 distinct CDR3 sequences, less than 45% seen once. This CDR3 contains 16 residues. CDR1 and CDR2 from the germline V gene are DFQATT and SNEGSKA (reference sequence). V was pared by 3 bases and J by 5 bases, with 19 bases between. The sequencing input was peripheral blood or thyroid tissue (not recorded which). V is TRBV20-1 and J is TRBJ1-4; D remains unclear. The source is an adult man with Graves' disease, either hyperthyroidism or ophthalmopathy (not recorded which). The CDR3 bases are TGCAGTGCTAGTATTGGCGGGAGCTCCTACAATGAAAAACTGTTTTTT. Amino acid sequence: CSASIGGSSYNEKLFF.